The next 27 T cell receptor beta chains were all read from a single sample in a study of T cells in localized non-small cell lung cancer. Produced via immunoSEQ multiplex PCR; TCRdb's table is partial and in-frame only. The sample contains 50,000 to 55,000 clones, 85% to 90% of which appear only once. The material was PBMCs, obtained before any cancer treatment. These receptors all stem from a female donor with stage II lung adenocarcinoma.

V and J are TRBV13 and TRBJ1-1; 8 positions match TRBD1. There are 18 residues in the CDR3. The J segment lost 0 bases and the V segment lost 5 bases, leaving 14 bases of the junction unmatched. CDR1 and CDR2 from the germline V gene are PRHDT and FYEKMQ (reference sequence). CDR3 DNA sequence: TGTGCCAGCAGCGACCGCAGGACAGGGCCTACGGTGAACACTGAAGCTTTCTTT. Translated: CASSDRRTGPTVNTEAFF.

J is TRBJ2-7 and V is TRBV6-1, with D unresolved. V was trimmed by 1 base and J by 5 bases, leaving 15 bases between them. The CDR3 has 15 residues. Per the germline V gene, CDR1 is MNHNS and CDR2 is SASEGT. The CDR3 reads CASSEGSFTGDEQYF. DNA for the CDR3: TGTGCCAGCAGTGAAGGGTCTTTTACGGGTGACGAGCAGTACTTC.

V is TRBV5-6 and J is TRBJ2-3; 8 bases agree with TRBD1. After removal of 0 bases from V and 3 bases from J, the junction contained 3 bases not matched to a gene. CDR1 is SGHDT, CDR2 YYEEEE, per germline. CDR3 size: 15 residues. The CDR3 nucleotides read TGTGCCAGCAGCTTGGACGGACAGGGAACAGATACGCAGTATTTT. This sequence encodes CASSLDGQGTDTQYF. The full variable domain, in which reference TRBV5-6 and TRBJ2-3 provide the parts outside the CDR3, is DAGVTQSPTHLIKTRGQQVTLRCSPKSGHDTVSWYQQALGQGPQFIFQYYEEEERQRGNFPDRFSGHQFPNYSSELNVNALLLGDSALYLCASSLDGQGTDTQYFGPGTRLTVL.

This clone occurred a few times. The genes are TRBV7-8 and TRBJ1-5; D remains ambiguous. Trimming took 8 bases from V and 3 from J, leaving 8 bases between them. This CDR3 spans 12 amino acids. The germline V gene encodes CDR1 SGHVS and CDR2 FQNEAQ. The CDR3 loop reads CASGLYNQPQHF. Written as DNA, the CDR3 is TGTGCCAGCGGACTCTACAATCAGCCCCAGCATTTT.

The chain's CDR3 is CASSSGQGIGSPLHF. The CDR3 bases are TGTGCCAGCAGCTCGGGACAGGGAATCGGTTCACCCCTCCACTTT. The V gene is TRBV7-2, the J gene TRBJ1-6, with 9 bases matching TRBD1. CDR3 length: 15 amino acids. V dropped 4 bases and J dropped 9; count of bases not matched to a gene: 7. CDR1 is SGHTA and CDR2 is FQGNSA in the germline V gene.

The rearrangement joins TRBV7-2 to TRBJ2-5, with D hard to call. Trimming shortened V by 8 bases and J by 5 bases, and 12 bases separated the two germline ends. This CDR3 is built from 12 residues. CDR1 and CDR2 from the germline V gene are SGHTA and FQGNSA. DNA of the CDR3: TGTGCCAGCCGCGACCAAAGGGAGACCCAGTACTTC. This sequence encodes CASRDQRETQYF.

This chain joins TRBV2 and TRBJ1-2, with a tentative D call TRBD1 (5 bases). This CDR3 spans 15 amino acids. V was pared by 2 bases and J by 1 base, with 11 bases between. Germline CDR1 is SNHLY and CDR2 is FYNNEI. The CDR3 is CASSESGRLNYGYTF. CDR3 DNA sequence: TGTGCCAGCAGTGAATCAGGGCGACTTAACTATGGCTACACCTTC.

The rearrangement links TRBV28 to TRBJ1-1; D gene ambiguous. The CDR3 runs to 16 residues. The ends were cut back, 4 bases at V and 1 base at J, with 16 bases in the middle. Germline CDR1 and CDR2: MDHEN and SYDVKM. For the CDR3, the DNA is TGTGCCAGCAGTTCCCGACACCTTTGGGAGAACACTGAAGCTTTCTTT. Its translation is CASSSRHLWENTEAFF.

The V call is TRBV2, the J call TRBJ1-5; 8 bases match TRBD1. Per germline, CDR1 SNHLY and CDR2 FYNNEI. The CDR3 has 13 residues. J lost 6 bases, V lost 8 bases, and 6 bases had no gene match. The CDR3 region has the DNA TGTGCCAGCCATGGACAGGGAACTCAGCCCCAGCATTTT. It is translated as CASHGQGTQPQHF.

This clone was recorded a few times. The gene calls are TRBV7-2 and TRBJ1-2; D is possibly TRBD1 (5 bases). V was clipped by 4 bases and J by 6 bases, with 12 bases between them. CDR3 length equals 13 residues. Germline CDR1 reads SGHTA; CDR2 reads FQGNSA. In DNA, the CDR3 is TGTGCCAGCAGCTCGACAGATGTGGATGGCTACACCTTC. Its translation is CASSSTDVDGYTF.

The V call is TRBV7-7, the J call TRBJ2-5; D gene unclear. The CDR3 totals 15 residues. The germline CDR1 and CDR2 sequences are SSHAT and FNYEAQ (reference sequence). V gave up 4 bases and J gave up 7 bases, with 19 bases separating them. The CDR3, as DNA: TGTGCCAGCAGCTCTAGTGTCCCGCCTTCGGGGACCCAGTACTTC. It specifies CASSSSVPPSGTQYF.

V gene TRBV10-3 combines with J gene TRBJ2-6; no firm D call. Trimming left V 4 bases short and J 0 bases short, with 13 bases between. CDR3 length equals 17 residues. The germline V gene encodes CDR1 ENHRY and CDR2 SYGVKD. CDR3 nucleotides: TGTGCCATCAGTGGACTGACCGGTAGCTCTGGGGCCAACGTCCTGACTTTC. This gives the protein CAISGLTGSSGANVLTF.

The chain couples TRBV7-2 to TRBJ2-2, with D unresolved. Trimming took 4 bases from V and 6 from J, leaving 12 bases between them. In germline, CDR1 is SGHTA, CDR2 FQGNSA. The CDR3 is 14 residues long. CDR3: CASSSSGNAGELFF. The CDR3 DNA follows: TGTGCCAGCAGCTCTTCAGGCAACGCCGGGGAGCTGTTTTTT.

The CDR3 coding sequence is TGTGCCTGGAGTGAAGGAGGGGATCAGCCCCAGCATTTT. Translated: CAWSEGGDQPQHF. The chain carries TRBV30 and TRBJ1-5; D perhaps matches TRBD1 (5 bases). Germline lookup yields CDR1 GTSNPN and CDR2 SVGIG (reference sequence). The CDR3 length is 13 residues. V was cut by 1 base and J by 5 bases, with 9 bases left in between.

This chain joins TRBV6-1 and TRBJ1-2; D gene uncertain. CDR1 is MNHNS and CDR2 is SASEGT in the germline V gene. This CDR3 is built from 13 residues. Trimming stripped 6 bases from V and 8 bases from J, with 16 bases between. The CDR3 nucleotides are TGTGCCAGCAGGGACGACGGGAGGAGGGGCTACACCTTC. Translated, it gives CASRDDGRRGYTF.

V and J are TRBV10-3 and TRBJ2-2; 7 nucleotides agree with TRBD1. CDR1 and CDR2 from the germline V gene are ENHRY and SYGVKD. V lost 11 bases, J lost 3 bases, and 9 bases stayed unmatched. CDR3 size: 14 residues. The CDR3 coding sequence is TGTGCCTCGGCGACAGGGCCGGACACCGGGGAGCTGTTTTTT. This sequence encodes CASATGPDTGELFF.

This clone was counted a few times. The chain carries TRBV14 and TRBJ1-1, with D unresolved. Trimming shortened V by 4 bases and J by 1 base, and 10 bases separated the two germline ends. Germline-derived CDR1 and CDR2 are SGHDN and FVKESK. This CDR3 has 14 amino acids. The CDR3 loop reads CASSLNAPNTEAFF. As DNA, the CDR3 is TGTGCCAGCAGCCTCAATGCCCCGAACACTGAAGCTTTCTTT. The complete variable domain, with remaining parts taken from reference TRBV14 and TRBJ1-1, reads EAGVTQFPSHSVIEKGQTVTLRCDPISGHDNLYWYRRVMGKEIKFLLHFVKESKQDESGMPNNRFLAERTGGTYSTLKVQPAELEDSGVYFCASSLNAPNTEAFFGQGTRLTVV.

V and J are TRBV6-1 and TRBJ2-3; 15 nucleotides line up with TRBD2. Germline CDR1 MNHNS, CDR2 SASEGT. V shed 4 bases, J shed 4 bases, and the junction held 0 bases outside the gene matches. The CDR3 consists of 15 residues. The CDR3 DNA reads TGTGCCAGCAGTGGGACTAGCGGGGGGGCAGATACGCAGTATTTT. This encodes CASSGTSGGADTQYF.

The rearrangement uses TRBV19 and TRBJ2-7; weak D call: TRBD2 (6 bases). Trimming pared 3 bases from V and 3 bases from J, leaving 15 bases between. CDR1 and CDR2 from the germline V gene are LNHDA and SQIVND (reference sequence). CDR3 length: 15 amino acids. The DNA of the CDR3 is TGTGCCAGTAGTATTCGGGAACCGGACTACTACGAGCAGTACTTC. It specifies CASSIREPDYYEQYF.

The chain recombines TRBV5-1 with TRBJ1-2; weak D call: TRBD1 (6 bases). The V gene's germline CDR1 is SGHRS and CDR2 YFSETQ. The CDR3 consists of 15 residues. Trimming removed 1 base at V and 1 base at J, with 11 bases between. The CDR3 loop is CASSLKTQGNYGYTF. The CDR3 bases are TGCGCCAGCAGCTTGAAAACACAGGGTAACTATGGCTACACCTTC.

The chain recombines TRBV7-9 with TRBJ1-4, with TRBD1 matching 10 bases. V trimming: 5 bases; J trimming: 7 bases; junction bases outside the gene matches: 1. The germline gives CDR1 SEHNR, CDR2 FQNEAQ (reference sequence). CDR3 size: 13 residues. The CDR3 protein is CASSGQGGEKLFF. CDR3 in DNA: TGTGCCAGCAGCGGACAGGGGGGTGAAAAACTGTTTTTT.

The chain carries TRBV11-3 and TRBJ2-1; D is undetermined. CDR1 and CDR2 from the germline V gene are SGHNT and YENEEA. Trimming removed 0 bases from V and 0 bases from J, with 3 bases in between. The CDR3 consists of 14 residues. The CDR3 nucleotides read TGTGCCAGCAGCTTAGATAGCTCCTACAATGAGCAGTTCTTC. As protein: CASSLDSSYNEQFF. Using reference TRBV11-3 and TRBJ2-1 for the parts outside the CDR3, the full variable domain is EAGVVQSPRYKIIEKKQPVAFWCNPISGHNTLYWYLQNLGQGPELLIRYENEEAVDDSQLPKDRFSAERLKGVDSTLKIQPAELGDSAVYLCASSLDSSYNEQFFGPGTRLTVL.

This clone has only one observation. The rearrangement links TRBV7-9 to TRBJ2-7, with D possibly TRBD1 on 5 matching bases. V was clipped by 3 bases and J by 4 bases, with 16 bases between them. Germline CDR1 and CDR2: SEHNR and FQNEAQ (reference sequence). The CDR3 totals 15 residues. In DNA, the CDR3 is TGTGCCAGCAGCTTGAGTGGGGCCGCTCAATACGAGCAGTACTTC. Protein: CASSLSGAAQYEQYF.

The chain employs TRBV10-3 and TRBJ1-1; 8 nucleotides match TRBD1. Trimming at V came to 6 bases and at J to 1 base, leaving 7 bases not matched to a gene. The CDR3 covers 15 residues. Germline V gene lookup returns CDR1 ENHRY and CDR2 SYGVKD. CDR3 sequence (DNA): TGTGCCATCAGCGGAGCTGGGACAGGGAACACTGAAGCTTTCTTT. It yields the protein CAISGAGTGNTEAFF.

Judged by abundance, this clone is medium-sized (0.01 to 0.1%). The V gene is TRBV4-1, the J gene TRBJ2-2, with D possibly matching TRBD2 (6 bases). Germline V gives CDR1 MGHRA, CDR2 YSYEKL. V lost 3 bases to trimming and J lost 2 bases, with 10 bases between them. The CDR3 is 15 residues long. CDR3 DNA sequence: TGCGCCAGCAGCCAGGACTACCAAAACACCGGGGAGCTGTTTTTT. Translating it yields CASSQDYQNTGELFF.

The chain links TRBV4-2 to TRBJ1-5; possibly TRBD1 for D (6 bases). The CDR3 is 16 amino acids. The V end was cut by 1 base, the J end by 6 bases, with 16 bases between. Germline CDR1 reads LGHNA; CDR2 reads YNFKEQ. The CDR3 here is CASSQGSGGTPQPQHF. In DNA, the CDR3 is TGTGCCAGCAGCCAAGGTTCCGGGGGCACCCCTCAGCCCCAGCATTTT.

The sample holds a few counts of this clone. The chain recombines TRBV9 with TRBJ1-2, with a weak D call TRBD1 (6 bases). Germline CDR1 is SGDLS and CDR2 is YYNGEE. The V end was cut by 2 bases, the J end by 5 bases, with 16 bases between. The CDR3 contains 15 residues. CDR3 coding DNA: TGTGCCAGCAGCGTTCAATCGACAGGCCCTTATGGCTACACCTTC. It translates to CASSVQSTGPYGYTF.